Sequencing of this TCR beta chain was carried out in a study of T cell repertoires in ileal Crohn's disease. The study, taken as a whole, reports: Clonal expansions were more frequent in active smokers than non-smokers at surgery.

The CDR3 loop spans 14 amino acids. The germline V gene has CDR1 GTSNPN and CDR2 SVGIG (reference sequence). V gave up 8 bases and J gave up 1 base; unmatched junction bases: 6. Details on this clone: Antigen specificity is unknown.

TCRB immunosequencing input was approximately 450 nanograms of biopsy DNA per sample. The repertoire was sequenced with immunoSEQ multiplex PCR; TCRdb's copy has only in-frame clones and lacks some. The table records 15,000 or so clones, just over 90% of them present only once. This clonotype was obtained from an adult with Crohn's disease. This chain links TRBV30 with TRBJ2-2, with 8 bases that match TRBD1. Sequenced sample: ileal tissue. The CDR3 spells CASRQGLNTGELFF. In nucleotides, the CDR3 is TGTGCCAGTCGACAGGGGCTGAACACCGGGGAGCTGTTTTTT.